A single sample is the source of the 26 T cell receptor beta chains below, sequenced in a study of T-cell memory formation after mild COVID-19. TCRdb re-called the 5' RACE reads through MiXCR, storing one row per CDR3 protein. Of tens of thousands of distinct CDR3 sequences in the sample, 13% were seen once. The sample was PBMCs or a T cell subset sorted from them (not recorded which). The origin of the receptors is a man between 18 and 29 years old who had mild COVID-19 (a few samples of this study predate the infection). Cell type and time point are not known.

Only a few counts were recorded for this clonotype. The chain is built from TRBV11-2 and TRBJ2-5; 8 nucleotides match TRBD1. Germline CDR1 is SGHAT and CDR2 is FQNNGV. The V gene end was trimmed by 1 base and the J gene end by 2 bases; junction bases not matched to a gene: 3. This CDR3 comprises 15 residues. The CDR3 protein is CASSLGQGLQETQYF. The CDR3 bases are TGTGCCAGCAGCTTAGGACAGGGGTTACAAGAGACCCAGTACTTC.

V usage is TRBV7-6 and J usage is TRBJ2-1; D is uncertain. The CDR3 spans 13 residues. In germline, CDR1 is SGHVS, CDR2 FNYEAQ. Trimming removed 0 bases at V and 5 bases at J, with 5 bases between. As DNA, the CDR3 is TGTGCCAGCAGCTTAGCGCTCCACAATGAGCAGTTCTTC. It specifies CASSLALHNEQFF.

V and J are TRBV7-6 and TRBJ2-1; TRBD2 might be the D (5 bases). V shed 5 bases and J shed 9 bases, with 11 bases lying between them. Germline-derived CDR1 and CDR2 are SGHVS and FNYEAQ. The CDR3 length is 12 residues. The CDR3 nucleotides read TGTGCCAGCAGCGAGAGGGCGGTTGAGCAGTTCTTC. Amino acid sequence: CASSERAVEQFF.

This clonotype occurred a few times. The chain joins TRBV7-3 to TRBJ2-5, with TRBD2 matching 10 bases. V gave up 2 bases and J gave up 4 bases; unmatched junction bases: 4. The CDR3 extends over 15 amino acids. Looked up from germline, CDR1 is SGHTA and CDR2 is FQGTGA. CDR3 nucleotides: TGTGCCAGCAGCTTAGAGGCTAGCGGGGGAGAGACCCAGTACTTC. This translates into CASSLEASGGETQYF. Full variable domain (missing parts from reference TRBV7-3 and TRBJ2-5): GAGVSQTPSNKVTEKGKYVELRCDPISGHTALYWYRQSLGQGPEFLIYFQGTGAADDSGLPNDRFFAVRPEGSVSTLKIQRTERGDSAVYLCASSLEASGGETQYFGPGTRLLVL.

The chain joins TRBV5-1 to TRBJ2-7, with D unresolved. Germline CDR1 SGHRS, CDR2 YFSETQ. V lost 2 bases and J lost 3, with 9 bases in between. CDR3 length: 13 residues. The CDR3 DNA reads as TGCGCCAGCAGCTTCGGGCCAAACTACGAGCAGTACGTC. Residues: CASSFGPNYEQYV.

This clonotype was picked up a small number of times. The chain is built from TRBV12-3 or TRBV12-4 and TRBJ2-1; D might be TRBD1 (5 bases). V was cut by 6 bases and J by 10 bases, with 13 bases left in between. There are 12 residues in the CDR3. This CDR3 reads CASRSTGYEQFF. As DNA, the CDR3 is TGTGCCAGCAGATCTACAGGTTACGAGCAGTTCTTC.

This clonotype was counted only a few times. The chain recombines TRBV29-1 with TRBJ2-7, with 12 bases aligning to TRBD1. Germline values: CDR1 SQVTM, CDR2 ANQGSEA. The trim removed 6 bases at V and 3 bases at J, leaving 3 bases unmatched. The CDR3 totals 13 residues. CDR3 sequence (DNA): TGCAGCGTAGGGACAGGGGGCGACTACGAGCAGTACTTC. Translating it yields CSVGTGGDYEQYF.

A few counts support this clonotype. The V call is TRBV21-1, the J call TRBJ2-2. TRBV21-1 is labeled a pseudogene. The length of the CDR3 is 14 residues. CDR3 sequence reads: CASGYGVYTGELFF. The CDR3 nucleotides read TGTGCCAGCGGCTACGGGGTCTACACCGGGGAGCTGTTTTTT.

The genes are TRBV30 and TRBJ1-1; tentative D call: TRBD1 (5 bases). Trimming removed 0 bases at V and 6 bases at J, with 20 bases between. This CDR3 region has 16 residues. CDR1 and CDR2 (germline): GTSNPN, SVGIG (reference sequence). Written as DNA, the CDR3 is TGTGCCTGGAGTGTACAAGGTTTTGGGGCCTATGCTGAAGCTTTCTTT. Protein product: CAWSVQGFGAYAEAFF.

The chain is built from TRBV7-2 and TRBJ1-6, with D unresolved. This CDR3 is 15 amino acids long. Trimming removed 5 bases at V and 10 bases at J, with 18 bases between. The V gene's germline CDR1 is SGHTA and CDR2 FQGNSA. The chain's CDR3 is CASSQMGERGSPLHF. The CDR3 nucleotides are TGTGCCAGCAGCCAAATGGGAGAAAGAGGCTCACCCCTCCACTTT.

The chain combines TRBV27 with TRBJ1-1; D possibly corresponds to TRBD1 (5 bases). The CDR3 is 14 residues long. Germline V gene data show CDR1 as MNHEY and CDR2 as SMNVEV (reference sequence). With 2 bases removed from V and 3 bases from J, the gap between germline ends came to 10 bases. CDR3 region: CASSLTGTYTEAFF. As DNA, the CDR3 is TGTGCCAGCAGTTTAACGGGGACTTACACTGAAGCTTTCTTT.

The chain joins TRBV6-2 or TRBV6-3 to TRBJ2-1; a possible D gene is TRBD2 (6 bases). The CDR3 is 14 residues long. CDR1 and CDR2 from the germline V gene are MNHEY and SVGEGT. V was shortened by 4 bases and J by 1 base, with 8 bases between the two germline ends. The CDR3 region has the DNA TGTGCCAGCAGTTCGGGGAGGTCCTACAATGAGCAGTTCTTC. Its protein is CASSSGRSYNEQFF.

This clonotype was found a few times. This chain joins TRBV12-3 or TRBV12-4 and TRBJ2-5, with D possibly TRBD1 on 5 matching bases. Between the trimmed V and J ends, which lost 3 bases and 5 bases, there was a span of 13 bases. This CDR3 is built from 14 residues. The CDR3 coding sequence is TGTGCCAGCAGTTTTACGGACACCTGGGAGACCCAGTACTTC. Its translation: CASSFTDTWETQYF.

Turning to this clonotype: An end of the junction differs from the germline gene, which may be a read error. The V and J genes are TRBV7-6 and TRBJ2-3, with 8 bases matching TRBD1. The CDR3 sequence is 15 residues long. CDR1 and CDR2 (germline): SGHVS, FNYEAQ. This CDR3 reads CTSSLWDRTPDTQYF. CDR3 bases: TGTACCAGCAGCTTGTGGGACAGGACCCCAGATACGCAGTATTTT.

In this sample, this clonotype turned up many times. The V call is TRBV29-1, the J call TRBJ2-2, with 9 bases fitting TRBD1. From germline, CDR1 is SQVTM and CDR2 ANQGSEA. The CDR3 is 17 amino acids. The V gene end was trimmed by 5 bases and the J gene end by 6 bases; junction bases not matched to a gene: 16. In DNA form, the CDR3 reads TGCAGCGTTCAATCGGCGTGGACAGGGGAGTCGGCCGGGGAGCTGTTTTTT. Translating gives CSVQSAWTGESAGELFF.

This clonotype was detected a few times. The CDR3 is CATEDNQETQYF. The CDR3, as DNA: TGTGCCACCGAGGACAACCAAGAGACCCAGTACTTC. This sequence joins TRBV24-1 and TRBJ2-5, with D possibly being TRBD1 (5 bases). CDR3 size: 12 residues. Trimming pared 9 bases from V and 0 bases from J, leaving 7 bases between. Germline lookup yields CDR1 KGHDR and CDR2 SFDVKD.

This clonotype was observed a handful of times. This CDR3 reads CASSAWGRGPGYTF. The CDR3 nucleotides read TGTGCCAGCAGTGCCTGGGGCAGGGGGCCTGGCTACACCTTC. This sequence joins TRBV25-1 and TRBJ1-2, with TRBD1 identical over 8 bases. V was pared by 4 bases and J by 7 bases, with 8 bases of the junction left unmatched. The CDR3 contains 14 residues. Looked up from germline, CDR1 is MGHDK and CDR2 is SYGVNS.

This clonotype was detected a few times. The chain is built from TRBV4-3 and TRBJ2-2, with 14 bases lining up with TRBD2. Germline CDR1 and CDR2: LGHNA and YSLEER. The J segment lost 3 bases and the V segment lost 1 base, leaving 10 bases of the junction unmatched. This CDR3 region has 20 residues. The CDR3 loop is CASSQALRLAGGPDTGELFF. In DNA, the CDR3 is TGCGCCAGCAGCCAAGCCCTCCGACTAGCGGGGGGGCCCGACACCGGGGAGCTGTTTTTT.

This clonotype was detected a few times. V gene TRBV27 combines with J gene TRBJ1-6; TRBD1 is a possible D gene (6 bases). Germline V gives CDR1 MNHEY, CDR2 SMNVEV (reference sequence). The V end was cut by 2 bases, the J end by 8 bases, with 19 bases between. The CDR3 runs to 17 residues. Here the CDR3 reads CASSLERNRDTDSPLHF. CDR3 DNA sequence: TGTGCCAGCAGTTTAGAACGAAACCGGGACACGGATTCACCCCTCCACTTT.

V is TRBV12-3 or TRBV12-4 and J is TRBJ2-2; the D is unclear. This CDR3 is 12 amino acids long. The V gene lost 7 bases and the J gene lost 3 bases, with 6 bases spanning the gap. The CDR3 coding sequence is TGTGCCAGCACCCCGGACACCGGGGAGCTGTTTTTT. As protein: CASTPDTGELFF.

The chain couples TRBV5-1 to TRBJ1-6; D is uncertain. CDR1 and CDR2 (germline): SGHRS, YFSETQ. The CDR3 is made up of 15 amino acids. The V end lost 1 base, the J end lost 5 bases, and 10 bases lay between the germline ends. This CDR3 reads CASSLFINDNSPLHF. The CDR3 nucleotides read TGCGCCAGCAGCTTGTTTATCAACGATAATTCACCCCTCCACTTT. Variable domain in full (rest from reference TRBV5-1 and TRBJ1-6): KAGVTQTPRYLIKTRGQQVTLSCSPISGHRSVSWYQQTPGQGLQFLFEYFSETQRNKGNFPGRFSGRQFSNSRSEMNVSTLELGDSALYLCASSLFINDNSPLHFGNGTRLTVT.

The rearrangement uses TRBV12-3 or TRBV12-4 and TRBJ1-6, with TRBD1 identical over 7 bases. The CDR3 totals 14 residues. The trim removed 6 bases at V and 7 bases at J, leaving 6 bases unmatched. CDR3 amino acids: CASRPGTANSPLHF. The CDR3 nucleotides are TGTGCCAGCAGACCCGGGACAGCCAATTCACCCCTCCACTTT.

V is TRBV7-2 and J is TRBJ1-2; 7 bases are a match to TRBD1. V lost 5 bases to trimming and J lost 5 bases; unmatched junction nucleotides: 14. CDR3 length: 16 residues. Germline V lookup: CDR1 SGHTA, CDR2 FQGNSA. The chain's CDR3 is CASSPEPRDSRYGYTF. The CDR3 bases are TGTGCCAGCAGCCCAGAGCCCCGGGACAGCAGATATGGCTACACCTTC.

There are a few counts of this clonotype. J is TRBJ1-2 and V is TRBV12-5; D unclear. Germline CDR1 LGHNT, CDR2 FRNRAP. V lost 5 bases to trimming and J lost 7 bases, with 14 bases between them. The CDR3 has 13 amino acids. The CDR3 reads CASGPGLGAGYTF. The CDR3, as DNA: TGTGCTAGTGGTCCCGGTTTGGGTGCTGGCTACACCTTC.

This clonotype was detected only a few times. The chain combines TRBV7-9 with TRBJ2-1, with D possibly TRBD1 on 6 matching bases. The CDR3 has 14 amino acids. Germline V CDR1 and CDR2: SEHNR, FQNEAQ (reference sequence). Trimming removed 4 bases at V and 4 bases at J, with 11 bases between. CDR3: CASSSDSQYNEQFF. CDR3 bases: TGTGCCAGCAGCTCGGACAGCCAATACAATGAGCAGTTCTTC.

The chain has TRBV5-1 and TRBJ2-3; 8 bases map to TRBD1. Germline loops: CDR1 SGHRS, CDR2 YFSETQ. The CDR3 is made up of 16 amino acids. After removal of 9 bases from V and 6 bases from J, the junction contained 18 bases not matched to a gene. DNA of the CDR3: TGCGCCAACGCCGCACCGGGACAGGAGGCGTCGGATACGCAGTATTTT. Protein product: CANAAPGQEASDTQYF. Full variable domain (missing parts from reference TRBV5-1 and TRBJ2-3): KAGVTQTPRYLIKTRGQQVTLSCSPISGHRSVSWYQQTPGQGLQFLFEYFSETQRNKGNFPGRFSGRQFSNSRSEMNVSTLELGDSALYLCANAAPGQEASDTQYFGPGTRLTVL.